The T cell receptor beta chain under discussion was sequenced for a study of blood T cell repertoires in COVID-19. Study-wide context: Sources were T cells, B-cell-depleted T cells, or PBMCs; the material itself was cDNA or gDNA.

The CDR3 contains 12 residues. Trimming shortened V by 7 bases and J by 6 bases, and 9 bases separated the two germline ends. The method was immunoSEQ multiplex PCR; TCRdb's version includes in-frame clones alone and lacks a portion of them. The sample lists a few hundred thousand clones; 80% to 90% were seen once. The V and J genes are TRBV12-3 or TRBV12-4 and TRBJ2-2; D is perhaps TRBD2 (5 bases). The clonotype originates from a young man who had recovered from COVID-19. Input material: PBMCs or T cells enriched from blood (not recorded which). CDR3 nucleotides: TGTGCCAGCACCATCGGGGCCGGGGAGCTGTTTTTT. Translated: CASTIGAGELFF.